This T cell receptor beta chain was retrieved from a study of molecular identifiers for immune sequencing clone quantification. Study overall: In replicates, the authors split RNA from approximately 20,000 or 100,000 naive CD8 cells five ways and sequenced four.

Notes on the study in general: Clones of above 20 RNA copies carried over 99% of effector molecules; in naive cells they carried under 1%.

Note on this clonotype: What it binds is unknown.

In germline, CDR1 is MDHEN, CDR2 SYDVKM. The CDR3 covers 16 residues. The V gene end was trimmed by 5 bases and the J gene end by 10 bases; junction bases not matched to a gene: 13. TCRdb reprocessed the PCR reads with MiXCR, giving one entry per CDR3 protein. Of some 89,000 distinct CDR3 sequences listed, 20% to 25% are singletons. This clonotype was obtained from a human donor in good health. Some libraries in this study had Jurkat cell RNA spiked in. The sequencing input was naive CD8+ T cells from blood, with Jurkat cell RNA spiked in. Subset defined: FACS-sorted CD8+CD4-CCR7+CD45RA+ naive T cells. The chain links TRBV28 to TRBJ2-3; 12 bases map to TRBD2. The DNA of the CDR3 is TGTGCCAGCAGTCCGCGACTAGCGGGAGTAGCAGCTCCGCAGTATTTT. Protein sequence: CASSPRLAGVAAPQYF.